The 10 T cell receptor beta chains given below trace back to one sample, sequenced in a study of radiation and T cells in renal cell carcinoma. The data were produced by immunoSEQ multiplex PCR, yet TCRdb's version contains in-frame clones alone and is incomplete. The sample has tens of thousands of clones, around three quarters seen once. Time point described: blood 2 weeks post-SBRT. Described treatment: 15 Gy SBRT to primary tumor, nephrectomy 4 weeks later. The sequenced sample was blood, obtained from a patient whose treatment included radiotherapy and nephrectomy. Source of these receptors: a woman aged 70-85 years with renal cell carcinoma.

The chain has TRBV19 and TRBJ2-7; 7 nucleotides line up with TRBD1. This CDR3 spans 17 amino acids. In germline, CDR1 is LNHDA, CDR2 SQIVND (reference sequence). V lost 2 bases and J lost 1; bases outside the gene matches: 11. The CDR3 DNA reads TGTGCCAGTAGTATACAAAAGGGACAGACTACATCCTACGAGCAGTACTTC. Its translation is CASSIQKGQTTSYEQYF.

The chain combines TRBV6-9 with TRBJ1-6, with D hard to call. Trimming took off 2 bases at V and 5 bases at J, with 10 bases between the two ends. This CDR3 contains 15 residues. Germline CDR1 is MNHGY and CDR2 is SVAAGI. CDR3 sequence: CASSYPADDNSPLHF. Written as DNA, the CDR3 is TGTGCCAGCAGTTATCCCGCCGACGATAATTCACCCCTCCACTTT.

The chain couples TRBV28 to TRBJ1-2; the D gene is possibly TRBD1 (5 bases). The ends were cut back, 6 bases at V and 2 bases at J, with 13 bases in the middle. Per the germline V gene, CDR1 is MDHEN and CDR2 is SYDVKM. This CDR3 is built from 14 residues. The CDR3 coding sequence is TGTGCCAGCAGCTCCCGGGACGGCAACTATGGCTACACCTTC. Translation gives CASSSRDGNYGYTF.

This chain uses TRBV6-1 with TRBJ2-2; maybe TRBD1 (6 bases). The CDR3 contains 15 residues. Germline V lookup: CDR1 MNHNS, CDR2 SASEGT. Trimming took 5 bases from V and 1 from J, leaving 11 bases between them. The CDR3 DNA is TGTGCCAGCAGTTCCGGGACACAGAACACCGGGGAGCTGTTTTTT. Translation: CASSSGTQNTGELFF.

The chain uses TRBV9 and TRBJ1-2, with D possibly TRBD1 on 5 matching bases. Germline CDR1 and CDR2: SGDLS and YYNGEE. The V end was cut by 5 bases, the J end by 1 base, with 15 bases between. The CDR3 is 15 amino acids. The CDR3 DNA reads TGTGCCAGCAGTCCAGGGCAGAGTCATAACTATGGCTACACCTTC. Translated, it gives CASSPGQSHNYGYTF.

The chain has TRBV15 and TRBJ2-3, with D hard to call. The CDR3 contains 13 residues. Between the trimmed V and J ends, which lost 3 bases and 6 bases, there was a span of 10 bases. CDR1 and CDR2 from the germline V gene are LNHNV and YYDKDF (reference sequence). The CDR3 region is CATSRGAGDTQYF. As DNA, the CDR3 is TGTGCCACCAGCAGGGGTGCTGGCGATACGCAGTATTTT.

This chain links TRBV9 with TRBJ2-2, with D tentatively TRBD1 (5 bases). CDR1 and CDR2 (germline): SGDLS, YYNGEE. The CDR3 runs 16 residues. V was clipped by 3 bases and J by 4 bases, with 16 bases between them. CDR3 loop: CASSARTQRGTGELFF. The CDR3 DNA is TGTGCCAGCAGCGCGCGGACACAAAGGGGCACCGGGGAGCTGTTTTTT.

This chain joins TRBV2 and TRBJ2-1, with 9 positions matching TRBD2. V gave up 6 bases and J gave up 7 bases; unmatched junction bases: 13. CDR1 and CDR2 (germline): SNHLY, FYNNEI. The CDR3 extends over 16 amino acids. The CDR3 region has the DNA TGTGCCAGCAGCCCCAGGGGAGCGGGGGGAGGGAATGAGCAGTTCTTC. It specifies CASSPRGAGGGNEQFF.

The chain carries TRBV30 and TRBJ1-2; a possible D gene is TRBD1 (5 bases). CDR1 and CDR2 (germline): GTSNPN, SVGIG (reference sequence). V lost 0 bases and J lost 4, with 9 bases in between. The CDR3 is 13 residues long. CDR3 nucleotide sequence: TGTGCCTGGAGTGTGGGGCTGCCCTATGGCTACACCTTC. Amino acids: CAWSVGLPYGYTF.

This chain joins TRBV6-5 and TRBJ2-7; no definite D call. V was clipped by 6 bases and J by 3 bases, with 9 bases between them. The CDR3 contains 12 residues. From germline, CDR1 is MNHEY and CDR2 SVGAGI. The CDR3 loop is CASSRGYYEQYF. The CDR3, as DNA: TGTGCCAGCAGCCGCGGCTACTACGAGCAGTACTTC.